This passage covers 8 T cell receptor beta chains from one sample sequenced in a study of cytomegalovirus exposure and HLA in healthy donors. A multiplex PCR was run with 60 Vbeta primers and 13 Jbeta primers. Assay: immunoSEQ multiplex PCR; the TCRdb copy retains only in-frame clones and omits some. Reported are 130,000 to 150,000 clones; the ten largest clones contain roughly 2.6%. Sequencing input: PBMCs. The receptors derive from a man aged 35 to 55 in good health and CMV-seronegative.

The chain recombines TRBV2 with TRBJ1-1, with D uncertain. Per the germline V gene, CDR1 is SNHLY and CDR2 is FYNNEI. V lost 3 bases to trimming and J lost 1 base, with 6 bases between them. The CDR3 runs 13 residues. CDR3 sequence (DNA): TGTGCCAGCAGTGACCAGAAGAACACTGAAGCTTTCTTT. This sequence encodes CASSDQKNTEAFF.

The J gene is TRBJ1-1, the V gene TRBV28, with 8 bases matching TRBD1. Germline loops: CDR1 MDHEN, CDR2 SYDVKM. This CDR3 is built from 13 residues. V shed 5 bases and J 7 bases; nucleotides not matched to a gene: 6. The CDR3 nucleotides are TGTGCCAGCAGTCCTAGGACAGGGCATGAAGCTTTCTTT. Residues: CASSPRTGHEAFF.

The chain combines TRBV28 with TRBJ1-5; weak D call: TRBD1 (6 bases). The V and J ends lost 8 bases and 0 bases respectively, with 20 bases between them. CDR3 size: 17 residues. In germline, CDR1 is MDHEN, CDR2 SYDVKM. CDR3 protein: CASSLGGGYFSNQPQHF. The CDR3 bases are TGTGCCAGCTCCCTTGGGGGGGGCTACTTTAGCAATCAGCCCCAGCATTTT.

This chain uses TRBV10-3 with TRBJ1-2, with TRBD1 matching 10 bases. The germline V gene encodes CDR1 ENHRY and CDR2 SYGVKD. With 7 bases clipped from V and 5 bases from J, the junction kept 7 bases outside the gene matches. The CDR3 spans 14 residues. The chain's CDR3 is CAITSGQGRYGYTF. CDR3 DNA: TGTGCCATCACCTCGGGACAGGGGAGGTATGGCTACACCTTC.

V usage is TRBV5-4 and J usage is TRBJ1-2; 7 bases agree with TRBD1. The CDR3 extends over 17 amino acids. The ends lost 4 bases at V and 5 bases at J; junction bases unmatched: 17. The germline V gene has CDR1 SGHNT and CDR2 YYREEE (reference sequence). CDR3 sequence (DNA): TGTGCCAGCAGCCTCATTCCACTCAGCCAGGGGGTGTATGGCTACACCTTC. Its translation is CASSLIPLSQGVYGYTF.

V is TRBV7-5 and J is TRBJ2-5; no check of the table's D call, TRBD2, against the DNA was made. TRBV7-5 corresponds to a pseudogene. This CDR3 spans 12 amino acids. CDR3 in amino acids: CARSLGGETQYF. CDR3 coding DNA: TGTGCCAGAAGCTTGGGGGGAGAGACCCAGTACTTC.

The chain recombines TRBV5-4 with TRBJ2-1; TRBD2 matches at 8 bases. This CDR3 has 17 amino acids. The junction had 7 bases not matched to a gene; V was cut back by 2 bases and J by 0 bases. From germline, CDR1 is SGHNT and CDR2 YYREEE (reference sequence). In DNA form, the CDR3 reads TGTGCCAGCAGCTTCGGCGGGGGGTCTAGCTCCTACAATGAGCAGTTCTTC. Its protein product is CASSFGGGSSSYNEQFF. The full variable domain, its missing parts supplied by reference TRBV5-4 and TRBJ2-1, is ETGVTQSPTHLIKTRGQQVTLRCSSQSGHNTVSWYQQALGQGPQFIFQYYREEENGRGNFPPRFSGLQFPNYSSELNVNALELDDSALYLCASSFGGGSSSYNEQFFGPGTRLTVL.

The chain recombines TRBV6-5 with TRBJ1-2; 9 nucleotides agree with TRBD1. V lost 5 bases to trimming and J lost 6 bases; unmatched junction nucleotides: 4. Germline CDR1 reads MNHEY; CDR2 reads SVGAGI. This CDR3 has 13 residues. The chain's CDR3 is CASSLTGGHGYTF. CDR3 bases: TGTGCCAGCAGTCTCACAGGGGGCCATGGCTACACCTTC.